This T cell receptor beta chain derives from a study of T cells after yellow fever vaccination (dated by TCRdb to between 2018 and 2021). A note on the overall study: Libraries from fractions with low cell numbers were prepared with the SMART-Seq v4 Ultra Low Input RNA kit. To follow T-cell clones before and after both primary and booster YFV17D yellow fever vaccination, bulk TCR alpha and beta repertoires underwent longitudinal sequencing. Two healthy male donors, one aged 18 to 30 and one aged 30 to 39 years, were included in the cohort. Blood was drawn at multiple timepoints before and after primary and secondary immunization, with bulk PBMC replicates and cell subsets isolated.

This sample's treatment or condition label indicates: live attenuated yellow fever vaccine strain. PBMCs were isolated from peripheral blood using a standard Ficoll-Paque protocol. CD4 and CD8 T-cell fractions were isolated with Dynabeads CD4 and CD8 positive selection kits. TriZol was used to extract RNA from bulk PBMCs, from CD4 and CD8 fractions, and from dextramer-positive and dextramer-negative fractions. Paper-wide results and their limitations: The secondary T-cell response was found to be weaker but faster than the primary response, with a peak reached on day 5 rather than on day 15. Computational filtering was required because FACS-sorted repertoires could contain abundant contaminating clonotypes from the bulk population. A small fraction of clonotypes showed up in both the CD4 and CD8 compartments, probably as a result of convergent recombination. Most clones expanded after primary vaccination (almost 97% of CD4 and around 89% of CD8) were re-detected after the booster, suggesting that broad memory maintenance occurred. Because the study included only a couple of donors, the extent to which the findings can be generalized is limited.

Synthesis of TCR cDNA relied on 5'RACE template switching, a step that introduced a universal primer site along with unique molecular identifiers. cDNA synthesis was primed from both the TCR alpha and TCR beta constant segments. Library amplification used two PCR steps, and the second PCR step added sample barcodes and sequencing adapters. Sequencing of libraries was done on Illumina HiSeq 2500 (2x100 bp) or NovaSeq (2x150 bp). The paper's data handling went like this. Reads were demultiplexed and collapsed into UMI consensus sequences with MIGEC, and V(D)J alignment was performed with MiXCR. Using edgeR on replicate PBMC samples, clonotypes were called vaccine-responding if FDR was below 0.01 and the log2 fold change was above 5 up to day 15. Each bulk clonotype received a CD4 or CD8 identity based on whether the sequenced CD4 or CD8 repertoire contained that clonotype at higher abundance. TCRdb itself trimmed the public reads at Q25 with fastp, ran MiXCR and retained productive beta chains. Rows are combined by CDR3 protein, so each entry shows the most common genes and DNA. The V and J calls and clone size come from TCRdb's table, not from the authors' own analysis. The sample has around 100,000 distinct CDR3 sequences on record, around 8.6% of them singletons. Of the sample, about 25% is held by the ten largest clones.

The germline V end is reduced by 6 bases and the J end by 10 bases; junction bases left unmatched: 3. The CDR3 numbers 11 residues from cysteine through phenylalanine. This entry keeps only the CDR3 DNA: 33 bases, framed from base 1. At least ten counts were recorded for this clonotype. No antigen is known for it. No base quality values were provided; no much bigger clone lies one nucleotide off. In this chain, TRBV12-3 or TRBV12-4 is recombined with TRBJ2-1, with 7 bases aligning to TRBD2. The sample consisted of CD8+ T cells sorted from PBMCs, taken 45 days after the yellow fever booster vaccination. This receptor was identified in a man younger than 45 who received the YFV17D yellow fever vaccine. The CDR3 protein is CASSQTSEQFF. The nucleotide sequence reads TGTGCCAGCAGCCAGACTAGCGAGCAGTTCTTC.